Described below is a single T cell receptor (beta chain) sequence and its context. No antigen is known for it. This CDR3 spans 16 amino acids. V was pared by 5 bases and J by 5 bases, with 21 bases between. Germline lookup yields CDR1 MDHEN and CDR2 SYDVKM. The entry originates in a study of cytomegalovirus exposure and HLA in healthy donors. Study conclusions and caveats: When a later analysis was performed, an Asian-associated ancestry cluster reportedly had fewer N-insertions than the approximately 700-donor mean. A later analysis revealed that TCR association rates differed between HLA loci, peaking at DRB1 and bottoming out at HLA-C.

The PCR contained 60 Vbeta and 13 Jbeta primers. Only in-frame clones appear in the TCRdb table, and some are missing; sequencing was by immunoSEQ multiplex PCR. The data hold 110,000 to 150,000 clones, with more than 7.5% observed a single time. Sequencing was done on a sample of PBMCs. The rearrangement joins TRBV28 to TRBJ1-2; D is ambiguous. This TCR was recovered from a man aged 50-60 years in good health and CMV-seronegative. The chain's CDR3 is CASSGNLPGTTYGYTF. The CDR3 coding sequence is TGTGCCAGCAGTGGAAACTTACCGGGAACCACTTATGGCTACACCTTC.